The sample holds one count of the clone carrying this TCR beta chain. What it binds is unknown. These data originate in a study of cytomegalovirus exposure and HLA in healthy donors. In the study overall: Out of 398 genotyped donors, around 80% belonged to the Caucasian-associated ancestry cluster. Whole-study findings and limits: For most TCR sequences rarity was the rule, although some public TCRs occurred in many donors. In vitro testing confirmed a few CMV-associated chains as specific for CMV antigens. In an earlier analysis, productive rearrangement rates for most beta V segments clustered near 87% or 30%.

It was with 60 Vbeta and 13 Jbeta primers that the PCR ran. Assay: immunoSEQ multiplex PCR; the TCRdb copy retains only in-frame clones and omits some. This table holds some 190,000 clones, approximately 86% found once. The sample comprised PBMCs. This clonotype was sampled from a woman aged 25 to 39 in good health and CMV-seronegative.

The CDR3 DNA is TGTGCCAGCAGCTTCGGTAGAAGCTCCTACAATGAGCAGTTCTTC. Its translation is CASSFGRSSYNEQFF. The chain recombines TRBV13 with TRBJ2-1; D gene ambiguous. Germline CDR1 reads PRHDT; CDR2 reads FYEKMQ (reference sequence). Trimming cost V 3 bases and J 0 bases, with 9 bases left between them. The CDR3 loop spans 15 amino acids.